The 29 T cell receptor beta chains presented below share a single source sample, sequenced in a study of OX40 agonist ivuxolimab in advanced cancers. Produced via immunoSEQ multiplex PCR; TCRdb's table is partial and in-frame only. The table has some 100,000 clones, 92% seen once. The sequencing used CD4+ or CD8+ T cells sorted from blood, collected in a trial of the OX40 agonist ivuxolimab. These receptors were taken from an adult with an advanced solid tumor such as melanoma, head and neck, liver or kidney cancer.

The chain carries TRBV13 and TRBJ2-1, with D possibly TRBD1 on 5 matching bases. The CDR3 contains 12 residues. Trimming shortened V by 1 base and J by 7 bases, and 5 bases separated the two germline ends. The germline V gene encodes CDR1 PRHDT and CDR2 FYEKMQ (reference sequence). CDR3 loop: CASSLAGNEQFF. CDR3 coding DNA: TGTGCCAGCAGCTTAGCAGGGAATGAGCAGTTCTTC.

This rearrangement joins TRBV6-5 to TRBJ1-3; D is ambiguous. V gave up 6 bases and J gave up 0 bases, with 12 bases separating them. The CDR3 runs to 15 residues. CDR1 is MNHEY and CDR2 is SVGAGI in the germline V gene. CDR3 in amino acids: CASSSDGYSGNTIYF. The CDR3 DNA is TGTGCCAGCAGCAGCGACGGATACTCTGGAAACACCATATATTTT.

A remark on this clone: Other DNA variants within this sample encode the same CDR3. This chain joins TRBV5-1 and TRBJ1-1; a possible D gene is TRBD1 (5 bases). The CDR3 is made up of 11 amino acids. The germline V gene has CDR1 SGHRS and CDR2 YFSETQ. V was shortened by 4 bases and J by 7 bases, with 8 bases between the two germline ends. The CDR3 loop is CASSLGGEAFF. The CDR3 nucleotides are TGCGCCAGCAGCCTCGGGGGTGAAGCTTTCTTT.

CDR3 bases: TGCGCCAGCAGCCAAGAGGCCAGGGTTAACTATGGCTACACCTTC. Translation gives CASSQEARVNYGYTF. V and J are TRBV4-1 and TRBJ1-2; a possible D gene is TRBD1 (5 bases). V lost 0 bases and J 1 base, leaving 9 bases between the germline ends. Germline lookup yields CDR1 MGHRA and CDR2 YSYEKL. CDR3 length equals 15 residues.

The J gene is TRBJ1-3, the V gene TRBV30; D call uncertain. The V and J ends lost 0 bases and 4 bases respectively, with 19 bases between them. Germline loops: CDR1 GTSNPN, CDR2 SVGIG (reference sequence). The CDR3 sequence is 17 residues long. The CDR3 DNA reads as TGTGCCTGGAGTGTACGCCTTCAAGGTCCGCCCGGAAACACCATATATTTT. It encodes CAWSVRLQGPPGNTIYF.

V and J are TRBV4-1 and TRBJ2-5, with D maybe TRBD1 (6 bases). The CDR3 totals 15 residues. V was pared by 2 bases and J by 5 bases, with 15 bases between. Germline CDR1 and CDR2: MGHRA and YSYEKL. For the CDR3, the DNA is TGCGCCAGCAGCCAATCCGGGACATCGGAGGAGACCCAGTACTTC. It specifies CASSQSGTSEETQYF.

DNA for the CDR3: TGTGCCAGCAGCCTAGCGGGGCTCGCAGATACGCAGTATTTT. This codes for CASSLAGLADTQYF. V gene TRBV2 combines with J gene TRBJ2-3; 9 bases are a match to TRBD2. The CDR3 sequence is 14 residues long. V trimming: 6 bases; J trimming: 4 bases; junction bases outside the gene matches: 5. CDR1 is SNHLY and CDR2 is FYNNEI in the germline V gene.

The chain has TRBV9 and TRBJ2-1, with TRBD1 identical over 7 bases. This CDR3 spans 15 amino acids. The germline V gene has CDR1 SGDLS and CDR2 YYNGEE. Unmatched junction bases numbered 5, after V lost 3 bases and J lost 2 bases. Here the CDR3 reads CASSDGTAPYNEQFF. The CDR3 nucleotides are TGTGCCAGCAGCGATGGGACAGCGCCCTACAATGAGCAGTTCTTC.

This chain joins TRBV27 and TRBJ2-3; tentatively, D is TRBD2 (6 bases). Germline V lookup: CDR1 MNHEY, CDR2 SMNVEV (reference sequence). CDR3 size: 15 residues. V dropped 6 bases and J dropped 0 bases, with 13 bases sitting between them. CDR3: CASSRGDRSTDTQYF. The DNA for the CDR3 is TGTGCCAGCAGCCGCGGGGACCGTAGCACAGATACGCAGTATTTT.

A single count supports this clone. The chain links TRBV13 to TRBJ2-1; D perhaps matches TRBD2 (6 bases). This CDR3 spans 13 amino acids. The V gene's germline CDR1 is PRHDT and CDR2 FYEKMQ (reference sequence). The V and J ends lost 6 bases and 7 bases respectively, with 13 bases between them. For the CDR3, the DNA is TGTGCCAGCAGAATCGGGGGACGAAATGAGCAGTTCTTC. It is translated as CASRIGGRNEQFF.

The CDR3 is CAWREAPTALSYTF. CDR3 DNA: TGTGCCTGGAGGGAGGCGCCGACGGCTTTGAGCTACACCTTC. The rearrangement joins TRBV30 to TRBJ1-2, with unresolved D. V lost 3 bases and J 9 bases, leaving 20 bases between the germline ends. The CDR3 is 14 residues long. CDR1 is GTSNPN, CDR2 SVGIG, per germline (reference sequence). Full variable domain (missing parts from reference TRBV30 and TRBJ1-2): SQTIHQWPATLVQPVGSPLSLECTVEGTSNPNLYWYRQAAGRGLQLLFYSVGIGQISSEVPQNLSASRPQDRQFILSSKKLLLSDSGFYLCAWREAPTALSYTFGSGTRLTVV.

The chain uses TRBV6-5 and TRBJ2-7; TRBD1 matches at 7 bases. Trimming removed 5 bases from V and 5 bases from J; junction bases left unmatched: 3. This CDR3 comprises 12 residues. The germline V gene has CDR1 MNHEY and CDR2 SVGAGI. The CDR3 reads CASSKQGNEQYF. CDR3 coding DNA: TGTGCCAGCAGTAAACAGGGGAACGAGCAGTACTTC.

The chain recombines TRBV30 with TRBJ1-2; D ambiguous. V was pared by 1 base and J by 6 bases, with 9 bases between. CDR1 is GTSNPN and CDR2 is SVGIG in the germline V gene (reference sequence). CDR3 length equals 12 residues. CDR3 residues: CAWSENGDGYTF. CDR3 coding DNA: TGTGCCTGGAGTGAAAACGGGGATGGCTACACCTTC.

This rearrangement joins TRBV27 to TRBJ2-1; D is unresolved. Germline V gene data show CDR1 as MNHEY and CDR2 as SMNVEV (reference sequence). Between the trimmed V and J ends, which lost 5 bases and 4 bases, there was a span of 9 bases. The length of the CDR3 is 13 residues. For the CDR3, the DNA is TGTGCCAGCAGTCCCATCGGGTACAATGAGCAGTTCTTC. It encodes CASSPIGYNEQFF.

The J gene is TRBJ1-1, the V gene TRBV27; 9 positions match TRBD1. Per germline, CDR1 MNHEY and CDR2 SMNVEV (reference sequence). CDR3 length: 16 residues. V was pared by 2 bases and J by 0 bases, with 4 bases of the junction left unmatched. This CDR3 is CASSLLQGAVNTEAFF. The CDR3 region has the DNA TGTGCCAGCAGTTTACTACAGGGGGCAGTGAACACTGAAGCTTTCTTT.

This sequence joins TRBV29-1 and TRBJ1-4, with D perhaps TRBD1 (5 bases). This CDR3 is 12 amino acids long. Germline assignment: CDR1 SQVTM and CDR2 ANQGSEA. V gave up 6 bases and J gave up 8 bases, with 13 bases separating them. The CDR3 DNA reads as TGCAGCGTCTTGACAGAGGGGGAAAAACTGTTTTTT. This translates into CSVLTEGEKLFF. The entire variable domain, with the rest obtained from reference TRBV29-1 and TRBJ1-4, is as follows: SAVISQKPSRDICQRGTSLTIQCQVDSQVTMMFWYRQQPGQSLTLIATANQGSEATYESGFVIDKFPISRPNLTFSTLTVSNMSPEDSSIYLCSVLTEGEKLFFGSGTQLSVL.

CDR3 loop: CASRSGYEQYF. The CDR3 DNA reads TGTGCCAGCAGGTCAGGGTACGAGCAGTACTTC. V gene TRBV27 combines with J gene TRBJ2-7, with a possible D match to TRBD1 (5 bases). This CDR3 is built from 11 residues. Per the germline V gene, CDR1 is MNHEY and CDR2 is SMNVEV (reference sequence). The V gene lost 6 bases and the J gene lost 4 bases, with 7 bases spanning the gap.

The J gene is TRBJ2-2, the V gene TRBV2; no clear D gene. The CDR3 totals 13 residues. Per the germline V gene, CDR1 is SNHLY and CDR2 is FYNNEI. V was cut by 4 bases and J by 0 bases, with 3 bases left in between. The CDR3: CASSATNTGELFF. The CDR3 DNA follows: TGTGCCAGCAGTGCCACGAACACCGGGGAGCTGTTTTTT.

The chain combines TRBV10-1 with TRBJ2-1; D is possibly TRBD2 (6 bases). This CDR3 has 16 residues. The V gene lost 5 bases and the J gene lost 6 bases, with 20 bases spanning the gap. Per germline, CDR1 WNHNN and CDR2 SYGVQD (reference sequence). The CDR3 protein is CASSLIAARSGNEQFF. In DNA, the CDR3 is TGCGCCAGCAGTCTTATAGCGGCCCGGTCGGGCAATGAGCAGTTCTTC.

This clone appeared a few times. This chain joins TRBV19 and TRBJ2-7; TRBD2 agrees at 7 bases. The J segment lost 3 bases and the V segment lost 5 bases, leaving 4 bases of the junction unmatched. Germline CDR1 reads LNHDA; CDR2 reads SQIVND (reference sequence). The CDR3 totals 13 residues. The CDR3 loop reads CASSSSGVYEQYF. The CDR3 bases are TGTGCCAGTAGTTCTAGCGGTGTCTACGAGCAGTACTTC. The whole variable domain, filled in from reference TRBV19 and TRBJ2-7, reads DGGITQSPKYLFRKEGQNVTLSCEQNLNHDAMYWYRQDPGQGLRLIYYSQIVNDFQKGDIAEGYSVSREKKESFPLTVTSAQKNPTAFYLCASSSSGVYEQYFGPGTRLTVT.

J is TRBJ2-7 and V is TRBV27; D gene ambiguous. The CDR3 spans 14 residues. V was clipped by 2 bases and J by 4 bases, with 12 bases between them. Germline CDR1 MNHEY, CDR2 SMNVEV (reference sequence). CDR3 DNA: TGTGCCAGCAGTTTAGGTCAACGAGATTACGAGCAGTACTTC. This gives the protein CASSLGQRDYEQYF.

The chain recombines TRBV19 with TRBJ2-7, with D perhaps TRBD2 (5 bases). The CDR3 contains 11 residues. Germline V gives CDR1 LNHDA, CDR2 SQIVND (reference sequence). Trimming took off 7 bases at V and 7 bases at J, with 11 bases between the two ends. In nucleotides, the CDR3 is TGTGCCAGTATCTATGGCGGGGAGCAGTACTTC. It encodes CASIYGGEQYF.

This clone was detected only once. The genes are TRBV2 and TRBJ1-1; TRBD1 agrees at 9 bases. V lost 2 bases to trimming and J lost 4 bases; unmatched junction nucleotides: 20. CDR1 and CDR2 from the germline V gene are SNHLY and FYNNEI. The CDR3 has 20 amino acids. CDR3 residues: CASSELGQGKGINRGTEAFF. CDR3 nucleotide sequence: TGTGCCAGCAGTGAATTGGGACAGGGAAAAGGTATCAACCGGGGCACTGAAGCTTTCTTT.

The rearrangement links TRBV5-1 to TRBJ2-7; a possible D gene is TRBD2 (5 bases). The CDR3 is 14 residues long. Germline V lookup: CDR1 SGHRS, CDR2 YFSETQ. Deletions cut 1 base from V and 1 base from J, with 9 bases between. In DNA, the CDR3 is TGCGCCAGCAGCTTGTCAACGGGGTCCTACGAGCAGTACTTC. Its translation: CASSLSTGSYEQYF.

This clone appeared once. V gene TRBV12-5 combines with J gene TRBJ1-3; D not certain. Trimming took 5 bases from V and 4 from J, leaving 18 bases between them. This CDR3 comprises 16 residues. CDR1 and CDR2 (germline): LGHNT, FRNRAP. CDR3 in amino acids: CASGLPAFSGGNTIYF. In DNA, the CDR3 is TGTGCTAGTGGTCTTCCAGCATTCTCTGGAGGAAACACCATATATTTT.

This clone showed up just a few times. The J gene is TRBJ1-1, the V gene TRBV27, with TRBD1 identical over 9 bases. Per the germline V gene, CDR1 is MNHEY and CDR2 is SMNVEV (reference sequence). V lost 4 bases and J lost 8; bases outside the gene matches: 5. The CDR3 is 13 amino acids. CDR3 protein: CASSSTGGIEAFF. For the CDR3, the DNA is TGTGCCAGCAGTTCTACAGGGGGCATCGAAGCTTTCTTT.

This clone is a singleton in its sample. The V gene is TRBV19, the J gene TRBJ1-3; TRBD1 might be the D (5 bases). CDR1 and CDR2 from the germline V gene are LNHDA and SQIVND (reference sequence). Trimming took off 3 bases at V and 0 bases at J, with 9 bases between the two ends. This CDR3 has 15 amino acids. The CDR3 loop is CASSIGTGSGNTIYF. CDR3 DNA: TGTGCCAGTAGTATCGGTACAGGCTCTGGAAACACCATATATTTT.

CDR3 amino acids: CATSRVPWTGNTEAFF. CDR3 bases: TGTGCCACCAGCAGAGTTCCCTGGACAGGAAACACTGAAGCTTTCTTT. The rearrangement uses TRBV15 and TRBJ1-1; 7 nucleotides line up with TRBD1. This CDR3 comprises 16 residues. Per the germline V gene, CDR1 is LNHNV and CDR2 is YYDKDF (reference sequence). With V trimmed by 1 base and J by 2 bases, 7 bases remained unmatched.

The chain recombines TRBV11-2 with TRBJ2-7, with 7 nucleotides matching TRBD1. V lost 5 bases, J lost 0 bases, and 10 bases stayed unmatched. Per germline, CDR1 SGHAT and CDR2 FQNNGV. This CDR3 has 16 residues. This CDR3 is CASSPAGGLSSYEQYF. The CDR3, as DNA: TGTGCCAGCAGCCCCGCAGGGGGTCTCAGCTCCTACGAGCAGTACTTC.